The 25 T cell receptor beta chains presented below share a single source sample, sequenced in a study of blood T cell repertoires in COVID-19 (dated by TCRdb to about 2020). Libraries came from the immunoSEQ multiplex PCR assay. Sourced from immuneACCESS, this table was stored by TCRdb with only in-frame sequences that have V and J called. A share of the clones is absent; for the studies checked, an unresolved V gene accounts for under half, and the remainder has no known explanation. This sample comprises about 220,000 clones, more than 70% of them detected only once. The top ten constitute over 10% of the sample. The specimen was peripheral blood. Receptors were obtained from a human donor in a cohort sampled during active COVID-19.

This clone was observed a handful of times. The rearrangement joins TRBV18 to TRBJ1-1; D not certain. The CDR3 runs 13 residues. The V end was cut by 5 bases, the J end by 5 bases, with 12 bases between. Germline V CDR1 and CDR2: KGHSH, LQKENI. CDR3 sequence: CASSTAAGTEAFF. CDR3 in DNA: TGTGCCAGCTCAACCGCGGCCGGGACTGAAGCTTTCTTT.

Comments on this clone: Other DNA sequences within the sample encode an identical CDR3. The rearrangement uses TRBV7-6 and TRBJ2-2, with 9 bases fitting TRBD1. Trimming removed 9 bases from V and 7 bases from J; junction bases left unmatched: 12. CDR3 length equals 15 residues. Germline assignment: CDR1 SGHVS and CDR2 FNYEAQ. DNA for the CDR3: TGTGCCAGTAGCCCCCGGGACAGGGTAAACGGGGAGCTGTTTTTT. The encoded protein is CASSPRDRVNGELFF.

This chain connects TRBV7-2 to TRBJ2-1, with 11 bases fitting TRBD2. The germline V gene encodes CDR1 SGHTA and CDR2 FQGNSA. The CDR3 covers 17 residues. Losses at the gene ends were 4 bases for V and 1 base for J; bases not matched to a gene: 6. In DNA, the CDR3 is TGTGCCAGCAGCTCGACACTAGCGGGGGTGTCCTACAATGAGCAGTTCTTC. Translating gives CASSSTLAGVSYNEQFF.

Only a few counts were recorded for this clone. The chain carries TRBV6-6 and TRBJ1-1; 10 bases agree with TRBD1. The V segment lost 5 bases and the J segment 2 bases; nucleotides outside the gene matches: 8. Germline values: CDR1 MNHNY, CDR2 SVGAGI (reference sequence). The CDR3 runs to 16 residues. The CDR3 region has the DNA TGTGCCAGCAGTCTACTCCGGGACAGGGGTAACACTGAAGCTTTCTTT. Its protein product is CASSLLRDRGNTEAFF.

The rearrangement links TRBV30 to TRBJ2-4, with 9 bases aligning to TRBD1. This CDR3 spans 14 amino acids. Germline values: CDR1 GTSNPN, CDR2 SVGIG (reference sequence). After removal of 5 bases from V and 7 bases from J, the junction contained 9 bases not matched to a gene. CDR3 loop: CAWGTGGIKNIQYF. The CDR3 bases are TGTGCCTGGGGAACAGGGGGCATAAAGAACATTCAGTACTTC.

This clone showed up just once. The gene calls are TRBV6-5 and TRBJ1-2, with no clear D. The germline gives CDR1 MNHEY, CDR2 SVGAGI. The CDR3 extends over 15 amino acids. V was clipped by 0 bases and J by 2 bases, with 10 bases between them. For the CDR3, the DNA is TGTGCCAGCAGTTACTCGGGAGCACCAAACTATGGCTACACCTTC. Protein sequence: CASSYSGAPNYGYTF.

The chain is built from TRBV27 and TRBJ2-7; D is uncertain. This CDR3 has 13 residues. Trimming took off 3 bases at V and 3 bases at J, with 9 bases between the two ends. Germline V gives CDR1 MNHEY, CDR2 SMNVEV (reference sequence). The CDR3 loop is CASSLYRDYEQYF. In DNA form, the CDR3 reads TGTGCCAGCAGTTTGTACAGAGACTACGAGCAGTACTTC.

Only one count was recorded for this clone. This chain joins TRBV6-6 and TRBJ1-5; 10 bases fit TRBD1. Trimming at V came to 5 bases and at J to 2 bases, leaving 6 bases not matched to a gene. The CDR3 loop spans 16 amino acids. CDR1 is MNHNY and CDR2 is SVGAGI in the germline V gene (reference sequence). The CDR3 DNA sequence: TGTGCCAGCAGTGTCCCCGGGACAGGGGGCAATCAGCCCCAGCATTTT. Translation gives CASSVPGTGGNQPQHF.

The genes are TRBV3-1 (or the pseudogene TRBV3-2) and TRBJ1-4, with 9 bases lining up with TRBD1. J lost 7 bases, V lost 1 base, and 13 bases had no gene match. Germline CDR1 and CDR2: LGHDT and YNNKEL (reference sequence). This CDR3 spans 18 amino acids. The chain's CDR3 is CASSQAGTGSGGSEKLFF. CDR3 nucleotides: TGTGCCAGCAGCCAAGCCGGGACAGGGAGCGGGGGGAGTGAAAAACTGTTTTTT.

The V call is TRBV2, the J call TRBJ2-1; 11 nucleotides align to TRBD2. CDR3 length equals 17 residues. Germline CDR1 reads SNHLY; CDR2 reads FYNNEI. Trimming removed 6 bases from V and 0 bases from J; junction bases left unmatched: 7. The chain's CDR3 is CASRLAGGISSYNEQFF. The CDR3 DNA follows: TGTGCCAGCAGGCTAGCGGGGGGCATCAGCTCCTACAATGAGCAGTTCTTC.

This clone appeared a few times. The rearrangement links TRBV7-9 to TRBJ2-1; 11 nucleotides match TRBD2. Germline V gene sequence: CDR1 SEHNR, CDR2 FQNEAQ (reference sequence). Trimming cost V 2 bases and J 10 bases; bases outside gene matches: 7. The CDR3 loop spans 15 amino acids. The CDR3 protein is CASSLPTSGAFEQFF. The DNA for the CDR3 is TGTGCCAGCAGCTTACCGACTAGCGGGGCGTTCGAGCAGTTCTTC.

The chain employs TRBV7-9 and TRBJ1-1; D may be TRBD1 (6 bases). Per germline, CDR1 SEHNR and CDR2 FQNEAQ (reference sequence). V was shortened by 1 base and J by 5 bases, with 14 bases between the two germline ends. CDR3 length: 15 residues. CDR3 sequence (DNA): TGTGCCAGCAGCTTAGGGGACACGTCCAGGACTGAAGCTTTCTTT. Its protein is CASSLGDTSRTEAFF.

The V gene is TRBV19, the J gene TRBJ2-1; 7 bases align to TRBD1. The CDR3 extends over 16 amino acids. Germline trimming cut 3 bases from V and 0 bases from J; bases unmatched to any gene: 5. Germline V gene sequence: CDR1 LNHDA, CDR2 SQIVND (reference sequence). The chain's CDR3 is CASSISGQASYNEQFF. The CDR3 DNA is TGTGCCAGTAGTATCTCTGGACAGGCCTCCTACAATGAGCAGTTCTTC.

In this sample, this clone turned up once. The V call is TRBV10-3, the J call TRBJ2-1; 10 bases agree with TRBD2. This CDR3 has 15 amino acids. The germline V gene encodes CDR1 ENHRY and CDR2 SYGVKD. The ends lost 8 bases at V and 5 bases at J; junction bases unmatched: 9. The CDR3 sequence: CAIAGSLAGDNEQFF. The CDR3 DNA is TGTGCCATCGCGGGGAGTCTAGCGGGAGACAATGAGCAGTTCTTC.

This sequence joins TRBV5-1 and TRBJ2-7; D is possibly TRBD2 (5 bases). V was cut by 1 base and J by 3 bases, with 14 bases left in between. Germline values: CDR1 SGHRS, CDR2 YFSETQ. This CDR3 is built from 15 residues. CDR3 in amino acids: CASSLSGSAIYEQYF. The CDR3 region has the DNA TGCGCCAGCAGCTTGTCCGGTAGCGCGATCTACGAGCAGTACTTC.

The chain is built from TRBV19 and TRBJ1-5; possible D gene TRBD1, 6 bases. The CDR3 extends over 14 amino acids. The germline V gene has CDR1 LNHDA and CDR2 SQIVND (reference sequence). The ends were cut back, 8 bases at V and 4 bases at J, with 15 bases in the middle. This chain's CDR3 is CASHWQGLNQPQHF. The CDR3 region has the DNA TGTGCCAGTCATTGGCAGGGGCTTAATCAGCCCCAGCATTTT.

The J gene is TRBJ2-3, the V gene TRBV3-1 (or the pseudogene TRBV3-2); unclear D gene. V was cut by 5 bases and J by 7 bases, with 7 bases left in between. The CDR3 extends over 11 amino acids. The V gene's germline CDR1 is LGHDT and CDR2 YNNKEL (reference sequence). Here the CDR3 reads CASSFIYTQYF. The DNA for the CDR3 is TGTGCCAGCAGCTTTATTTATACGCAGTATTTT.

The V call is TRBV7-9, the J call TRBJ2-1; D not resolved. The V gene lost 3 bases and the J gene lost 8 bases, with 14 bases spanning the gap. CDR3 size: 14 residues. CDR1 SEHNR and CDR2 FQNEAQ come from the germline V gene (reference sequence). DNA for the CDR3: TGTGCCAGCAGCTTTTCCGACTCCCTCGATGAGCAGTTCTTC. It specifies CASSFSDSLDEQFF.

This sequence joins TRBV28 and TRBJ2-1; possible D gene TRBD2, 5 bases. Germline loops: CDR1 MDHEN, CDR2 SYDVKM. V was shortened by 6 bases and J by 7 bases, with 16 bases between the two germline ends. CDR3 length: 14 amino acids. The CDR3 loop reads CASRPYPEANEQFF. The CDR3 DNA sequence: TGTGCCAGCAGACCCTACCCGGAGGCGAATGAGCAGTTCTTC.

The chain has TRBV9 and TRBJ2-7; TRBD2 matches 7 bases. This CDR3 is built from 14 residues. CDR1 and CDR2 from the germline V gene are SGDLS and YYNGEE. V lost 2 bases, J lost 1 base, and 3 bases stayed unmatched. In nucleotides, the CDR3 is TGTGCCAGCAGCGTCCGGGACTATTCCTACGAGCAGTACTTC. Protein product: CASSVRDYSYEQYF.

This clone was observed a single time. This chain links TRBV19 with TRBJ2-7; weak D call: TRBD1 (5 bases). The CDR3 covers 14 residues. Germline CDR1 is LNHDA and CDR2 is SQIVND (reference sequence). The V end lost 9 bases, the J end lost 1 base, and 16 bases lay between the germline ends. This chain's CDR3 is CASHEQGKSYEQYF. Written as DNA, the CDR3 is TGTGCCAGCCACGAGCAGGGAAAATCCTACGAGCAGTACTTC.

The J gene is TRBJ1-1, the V gene TRBV20-1; no definite D call. Per germline, CDR1 DFQATT and CDR2 SNEGSKA (reference sequence). The CDR3 runs to 10 residues. Trimming stripped 3 bases from V and 5 bases from J, with 4 bases between. The DNA for the CDR3 is TGCAGTGCTAGGGAGACTGAAGCTTTCTTT. It codes for CSARETEAFF.

This clone was detected once. This rearrangement joins TRBV19 to TRBJ2-3, with TRBD1 matching over 7 bases. J was trimmed by 6 bases and V by 3 bases; bases with no gene match: 12. CDR3 length: 16 amino acids. CDR1 is LNHDA, CDR2 SQIVND, per germline (reference sequence). The CDR3 loop is CASSIPNRGGFDTQYF. The CDR3 DNA is TGTGCCAGTAGTATCCCCAACAGGGGTGGGTTCGATACGCAGTATTTT.

This chain uses TRBV2 with TRBJ1-1; TRBD1 matches at 7 bases. The CDR3 loop spans 15 amino acids. Germline values: CDR1 SNHLY, CDR2 FYNNEI. V shed 8 bases, J shed 0 bases, and the junction held 9 bases outside the gene matches. The CDR3 region is CASLRDSGMNTEAFF. The DNA of the CDR3 is TGTGCCAGCTTACGGGACAGTGGGATGAACACTGAAGCTTTCTTT. Full variable domain (remainder filled in from reference TRBV2 and TRBJ1-1): EPEVTQTPSHQVTQMGQEVILRCVPISNHLYFYWYRQILGQKVEFLVSFYNNEISEKSEIFDDQFSVERPDGSNFTLKIRSTKLEDSAMYFCASLRDSGMNTEAFFGQGTRLTVV.

This clone occurred a few times. The chain recombines TRBV30 with TRBJ1-4, with D uncertain. The CDR3 spans 12 residues. V lost 2 bases, J lost 13 bases, and 14 bases lay in between. Germline CDR1 is GTSNPN and CDR2 is SVGIG (reference sequence). The CDR3: CAWSPFPGRLFF. The CDR3 DNA reads as TGTGCCTGGAGTCCCTTCCCAGGTAGACTGTTTTTT.